This T cell receptor beta chain comes out of a study of cytomegalovirus exposure and HLA in healthy donors (dated by TCRdb to about 2017). A note on the overall study: An earlier analysis of 587 of the donors reported 276 Gb of sequence data and around 120 million unique TCR beta sequences obtained from around 190 million T cells. Roughly 310 gigabases of sequencing data and around 87 million unique TCR sequences were included in an early release covering roughly 600 HLA-typed donors. Of the roughly 400 genotyped donors, approximately 83% fell in the genetic ancestry cluster associated with self-reported Caucasian donors. The study aimed to test whether signatures of past pathogen exposure could be identified by cataloging public T cell receptors. The T cell repertoires of around 730 subjects were profiled by immunosequencing and related to cytomegalovirus serostatus. Along with the approximately 620-subject first cohort, a separate validation cohort of roughly 110 different subjects was used. High-throughput TCR immunosequencing, statistical association of individual TCRs with disease status, and machine learning were combined to predict cytomegalovirus infection status. A later analysis re-examined previously published TCR beta repertoires from around 670 donors and added high-resolution HLA genotyping to investigate patterns of TCR occurrence. Rather than using new phenotypic data, the later analysis identified candidate immune exposures from TCR beta sequences and from how often those sequences occurred across donors. An earlier analysis of 587 of the donors used high-throughput TCR beta sequencing to judge whether each TCR beta V gene segment behaved as functional or pseudogenic. Donor age, sex, ethnicity and CMV serostatus were collected together with the repertoire data. Genome-wide SNP genotypes for about 60% of the roughly 700 donors were used in a later genetic analysis, which treated that subset as a discovery cohort. Every discovery cohort repertoire had been produced on one sequencing platform. Both class I and class II loci were covered by HLA typing, at four-digit resolution. The number of donors typed differed by locus, with roughly 620-630 for A, B, C, DRB1 and DQB1, approximately 500 for DQA1, 600 to 610 for DPA1, and around 450 for DPB1. Roughly 5 DR-DQ haplotypes were handled as single units for association and clustering, since linkage in the cohort was strong. Among about 390 genotyped donors of the cohort, an average of roughly 240,000 unique TCR beta nucleotide sequences were sequenced per donor, roughly 20% of them non-productive. Overall study outcomes, separate from this receptor: Because HLA typing was missing for some donors at each locus, association tests included only the typed subset. Some IMGT-functional V segments, including TRBV6-2 and TRBV6-3, could not be distinguished by the 87-base-pair reads and were therefore excluded. Most TCR sequences were seen in very few donors, while some public TCRs were found in many individuals. In a later analysis, more than 15,000 TCR beta sequences were associated with specific HLA alleles at a false discovery rate of 0.05. An earlier analysis of approximately 530 of the donors showed that most TCR beta V segments appeared in productive rearrangements either about 87% or about 30% of the time, which broadly matched IMGT annotations. In vitro tests confirmed that a few of the cytomegalovirus-associated TCR beta chains recognize cytomegalovirus antigens. In a later analysis, HLA-associated TCR beta chains showed more clonal expansion and lower generation probabilities than non-associated chains that were equally common. V-gene and J-gene trimming of TCR beta chains was associated with a missense DCLRE1C variant in a later genetic analysis, and the association was replicated in an independent cohort. This cohort had only TCR beta chains sequenced, and the lack of alpha or paired-chain data limited which features could be detected. Immune exposure information for the cohort was limited to CMV serostatus. In a later genetic analysis, fewer N-insertions in productive TCRs were reported among donors in an Asian-associated ancestry cluster than the roughly 700-donor mean. Correlated functional status among segregating V segments might reflect linkage disequilibrium, but an unknown experimental factor could not be ruled out. The study gave a list of about 150 TCR beta chains associated with cytomegalovirus. The sequencing pipeline was judged likely to have produced a cluster of highly shared sequence variants as a technical artifact. Because counts were too low, roughly 16 rarely observed V segments, including chromosome 9 orphons, were left out of the earlier analysis of about 500 of the donors. Most CMV-associated TCR beta chains appeared to be HLA-restricted in a later analysis, and the HLA associations seemed to be driven largely by CMV exposure. A later analysis found that TCR association rates varied across HLA loci, with DRB1 alleles showing the most associated TCRs and HLA-C alleles the fewest. According to the authors, the approach could potentially be generalized to other disease states and immunological phenotypes. A further reported finding was that TCR beta sequences accurately predicted the HLA-A and HLA-B alleles for most subjects in the first cohort. The classifier was reported to diagnose cytomegalovirus status with high specificity and sensitivity in both the original cohort and the validation cohort. Roughly uniform sequencing depth across donors was assumed in presence/absence analyses, although this assumption may not hold. When HLA alleles, especially DR and DQ, strongly co-occurred, attributing TCR associations to individual alleles was difficult. In a later analysis, several top co-occurrence clusters were reported to appear linked to parvovirus B19, influenza, CMV and Epstein-Barr virus.

Notes on this clone: This clone's antigen is unknown. Base qualities are not at hand, and no much larger clone is one base apart.

The receptor library was made with the immunoSEQ multiplex PCR assay. A mixture of 60 forward primers for TCR Vbeta segments and 13 reverse primers for TCR Jbeta segments was used in the multiplex PCR. The CDR3 region of rearranged TCR beta genes was amplified from genomic DNA by a multiplex PCR assay. Amplified TCR beta libraries were sequenced as 87-base-pair reads on the Illumina HiSeq System. The study's own analysis went as follows. Across the roughly 640 repertoires, a later analysis counted 60 million to 90 million unique TCR beta chains, about 10 million of which were shared by at least two donors. To remove PCR and sequencing errors, raw reads were error-corrected and collapsed into unique sequences using a nearest-neighbor algorithm that merged closely related sequences. To assign V, D and J gene segments, CDR3 sequences were aligned to IMGT reference sequences. For a sequence to be retained, a match of at least six nucleotides was required to both a V gene segment and a J gene segment. A rearrangement counted as productive if the CDR3 had no stop codons and remained in frame with V and J, and every other rearrangement counted as non-productive. Following IMGT convention, CDR3 was defined as the stretch from the second conserved V-encoded cysteine up to the conserved J-encoded phenylalanine. In an earlier analysis of just under 600 of the donors, sequences lacking an unambiguous match to a single V gene segment were excluded. An earlier analysis of 587 of the donors called V segments functional above 56.7% productive rearrangements and segregating when the between-donor standard deviation exceeded 5%. A statistical classification framework was built to diagnose cytomegalovirus status from the catalog of TCR beta chain sequences. In a later analysis, V and J genes were assigned by comparing TCR nucleotide sequences against IMGT/GENE-DB human TR gene sequences. Using the TCRdist pipeline, a later analysis assigned CDR3 sequences along with most-parsimonious VDJ recombination scenarios. In a later analysis, each TCR beta chain was defined by its CDR3 amino acid sequence together with its V-gene family, and reads without a unique V-gene family were excluded. A later analysis removed 500 to 600 highly shared, low-generation-probability nucleotide sequences to deal with suspected cross-contamination and a sequencing artifact. A later analysis calculated a clonal expansion index for each public chain from normalized within-repertoire ranks of inferred template counts. In a later analysis, generation probabilities were computed using a VDJ recombination model fitted to out-of-frame rearrangements, and the results were checked against IGoR. A later analysis scored TCR-TCR, TCR-HLA and TCR-CMV co-occurrence with hypergeometric tests, applying a repertoire-size bias correction to TCR pairs. False discovery rates were estimated in a later analysis by permuting HLA or CMV assignments 20 times. In a later analysis, co-occurring TCRs were grouped using DBSCAN, with TCRdist sequence similarity added in when clustering inside HLA-allele-positive subsets. Co-occurrence clustering excluded repertoires with fewer than 30,000 or more than 120,000 public chains, plus five with anomalous nucleotide sharing. TCRdb re-hosts the immuneACCESS table, in-frame sequences only. Its copies lack some clones; in the studies checked, an unresolved V gene accounts for under half of them, and the cause for the rest is not known. V, J and clone size are those of that table, while D and trimming were read from the DNA. Here the sample has about 270,000 clones; roughly 70% occur a single time. The top ten constitute approximately 2.3% of the sample.

The cohort consisted of 666 healthy bone marrow donors. At the time of sampling, every cohort member was nominally healthy, though immune exposures that went unrecorded were likely present. The donor tested CMV seronegative and was one of the 352 seronegative cohort members. A peripheral blood sample was collected from each donor, and TCR beta sequencing was performed on peripheral blood mononuclear cells. Genomic DNA was extracted from the blood cell samples with the Qiagen DNeasy Blood Extraction Kit. Reading from cysteine to phenylalanine, the CDR3 counts 16 amino acids. The DNA shown is the 48-base CDR3, in frame from base 1. CDR1 and CDR2 were assigned from the germline V gene (reference sequence) as LNHDA and SQIVND. The V end gives up 5 bases and the J end 0 bases, leaving 4 bases in the junction not matched to a gene.

The sequence is built from TRBV19 and TRBJ2-4; 10 central bases correspond to TRBD2. The TCR comes from a female donor in good health and CMV-seronegative. Sequencing was carried out using PBMCs. The nucleotides are TGTGCCAGTAGTCGGACTAGCGGTTTAGCCAAAAACATTCAGTACTTC. This is translated as CASSRTSGLAKNIQYF.